These T cell receptor beta chains were read from a single sample in a study of T-cell reconstitution after alpha-beta-depleted transplantation in children. MiXCR, applied by TCRdb to the PCR reads, yields one record per CDR3 protein. The sample includes roughly 200,000 distinct CDR3 sequences, approximately 6.6% of them seen just once. The starting material was PBMCs from the stem cell graft donor, obtained from the stem cell graft. These receptors all come from a human donor who donated a stem cell graft to a child with Wiskott-Aldrich syndrome. Both conserved end residues are part of each CDR3. Fields, in order: D gene, J gene, CDR3 length, clone size, V gene, CDR3 DNA, CDR3 protein. D genes are given only for firm matches. Size values are once, few and many counts, or a class for expanded clones, and some rows have none.

D: TRBD1; J: TRBJ1-2; length: 15; size: many; V: TRBV10-3; DNA: TGTGCCATCAGTGGACGCGACAGGGCCGACTATGGCTACACCTTC; CDR3: CAISGRDRADYGYTF
D: NA; J: TRBJ1-1; length: 18; size: NA; V: TRBV3-1; DNA: TGTGCCAGCAGTAGTACACCGGGGGGTCAAGTGATGAACACTGAAGCTTTCTTT; CDR3: CASSSTPGGQVMNTEAFF
D: NA; J: TRBJ1-3; length: 16; size: many; V: TRBV3-1; DNA: TGTGCCAGCAGCCAGGGACTTACCAACTCTGGAAACACCATATATTTT; CDR3: CASSQGLTNSGNTIYF
D: TRBD2; J: TRBJ2-5; length: 14; size: many; V: TRBV12-3/TRBV12-4; DNA: TGTGCCAGCAGCTCAGGACTAGCTGGGGAGACCCAGTACTTC; CDR3: CASSSGLAGETQYF
D: NA; J: TRBJ2-7; length: 12; size: many; V: TRBV12-3/TRBV12-4; DNA: TGTGCCAGCAGGGTCGGTACCTACGAGCAGTACTTC; CDR3: CASRVGTYEQYF
D: TRBD2; J: TRBJ2-1; length: 16; size: many; V: TRBV4-3; DNA: TGCGCCAGCAGCCAAGGGGCTAGCGGGCGTCTCAATGAGCAGTTCTTC; CDR3: CASSQGASGRLNEQFF
D: NA; J: TRBJ2-3; length: 13; size: many; V: TRBV10-3; DNA: TGTGCCTCAAGTTCGGGGGCCACAGATACGCAGTATTTT; CDR3: CASSSGATDTQYF
D: NA; J: TRBJ2-7; length: 14; size: many; V: TRBV7-2; DNA: TGTGCCAGCAGCTCTAACAGGAACTCCTACGAGCAGTACTTC; CDR3: CASSSNRNSYEQYF
D: NA; J: TRBJ1-5; length: 15; size: many; V: TRBV12-3/TRBV12-4; DNA: TGTGCCAGCAGTTTAGTCCCCGGGGCGAATCAGCCCCAGCATTTT; CDR3: CASSLVPGANQPQHF
D: NA; J: TRBJ1-6; length: 13; size: many; V: TRBV25-1; DNA: TGTGCCAGCAGTGGGGACACTTATTCACCCCTCCACTTT; CDR3: CASSGDTYSPLHF
D: TRBD2; J: TRBJ2-3; length: 17; size: many; V: TRBV20-1; DNA: TGCAGTGCTAGCCAGCGGGAATGGCACTCACACACAGATACGCAGTATTTT; CDR3: CSASQREWHSHTDTQYF
D: NA; J: TRBJ2-5; length: 10; size: NA; V: TRBV20-1; DNA: TGCAGTGCTAGCCTTAAGACCCAGTACTTC; CDR3: CSASLKTQYF
D: TRBD1; J: TRBJ2-3; length: 14; size: many; V: TRBV6-1; DNA: TGTGCCAGCAGCCCTGTCCCGGGACAGGGTACGCAGTATTTT; CDR3: CASSPVPGQGTQYF
D: NA; J: TRBJ2-1; length: 15; size: many; V: TRBV5-1; DNA: TGCGCCAGCAGCTTGGTGTCCAGTTCCTACAATGAGCAGTTCTTC; CDR3: CASSLVSSSYNEQFF
D: NA; J: TRBJ2-7; length: 15; size: many; V: TRBV7-8; DNA: TGTGCCAGCAGACCAGGGTGGACAGCCTCCTACGAGCAGTACTTC; CDR3: CASRPGWTASYEQYF
D: NA; J: TRBJ2-7; length: 16; size: few; V: TRBV6-1; DNA: TGTGCCAGCAGTGATTTGAGCGTCCGACTCTCCTACGAGCAGTACTTC; CDR3: CASSDLSVRLSYEQYF
D: NA; J: TRBJ1-4; length: 17; size: once; V: TRBV20-1; DNA: TGCAGTGCTAGAGAAATTGGTCTTGGGGGGCCAGAGGAAAAACTGTTTTTT; CDR3: CSAREIGLGGPEEKLFF
D: NA; J: TRBJ2-2; length: 15; size: few; V: TRBV5-1; DNA: TGCGCCAGCAGCTCACTCAGGGCTGGCACCGGGGAGCTGTTTTTT; CDR3: CASSSLRAGTGELFF
D: NA; J: TRBJ2-7; length: 13; size: many; V: TRBV19; DNA: TGTGCCAGTAGTCCCCGGACAGCCGGGGAGCAGTACTTC; CDR3: CASSPRTAGEQYF
D: NA; J: TRBJ1-1; length: 15; size: many; V: TRBV5-1; DNA: TGCGCCAGCAGCTTGGACAGCCCTATGAACACTGAAGCTTTCTTT; CDR3: CASSLDSPMNTEAFF
D: NA; J: TRBJ2-1; length: 15; size: few; V: TRBV3-1; DNA: TGTGCCAGCAGCCCAGGGATCCAATTTTACAATGAGCAGTTCTTC; CDR3: CASSPGIQFYNEQFF
D: TRBD1; J: TRBJ2-2; length: 17; size: NA; V: TRBV3-1; DNA: TGTGCCAGCAGCCAAGACCTGGAACAGGGGGCGATCGGGGAGCTGTTTTTT; CDR3: CASSQDLEQGAIGELFF
D: NA; J: TRBJ2-2; length: 15; size: many; V: TRBV7-9; DNA: TGTGCCAGCAGCTTGAGGGAAGCGAGCACCGGGGAGCTGTTTTTT; CDR3: CASSLREASTGELFF
D: NA; J: TRBJ1-3; length: 16; size: many; V: TRBV7-2; DNA: TGTGCCAGCAGCTTAGTTAGAGAGAGCTCTGGAAACACCATATATTTT; CDR3: CASSLVRESSGNTIYF
D: TRBD2; J: TRBJ2-1; length: 13; size: many; V: TRBV10-1; DNA: TGCGCCAGCAGTGAGGTCCTAGCGGGCCACCAGTTCTTC; CDR3: CASSEVLAGHQFF
D: TRBD2; J: TRBJ2-2; length: 15; size: few; V: TRBV12-3/TRBV12-4; DNA: TGTGCCAGCAGTCCTCGGGAGGCGCCCACCGGGGAGCTGTTTTTT; CDR3: CASSPREAPTGELFF
D: NA; J: TRBJ2-7; length: 15; size: many; V: TRBV24-1; DNA: TGTGCCACCAGTGTGCTGGTTCGAACGGTCTACGAGCAGTACTTC; CDR3: CATSVLVRTVYEQYF
D: TRBD2; J: TRBJ2-5; length: 16; size: NA; V: TRBV6-5; DNA: TGTGCCAGCAGTTACGAGCTAGCGGGGGCCGGTCGGACCCAGTACTTC; CDR3: CASSYELAGAGRTQYF
D: TRBD1; J: TRBJ2-7; length: 15; size: many; V: TRBV5-1; DNA: TGCGCCAGCAGCCCGGGACAGGGAAGCTCCTACGAGCAGTACTTC; CDR3: CASSPGQGSSYEQYF
D: NA; J: TRBJ2-4; length: 12; size: many; V: TRBV4-2; DNA: TGTGCCAGCAGCCAAGAGAGGGGCATTCAGTACTTC; CDR3: CASSQERGIQYF
D: TRBD2; J: TRBJ2-5; length: 17; size: NA; V: TRBV7-6; DNA: TGTGCCAGCAGCCGACCCACTAGCGGAGGAAACCAAGAGACCCAGTACTTC; CDR3: CASSRPTSGGNQETQYF
D: NA; J: TRBJ2-1; length: 15; size: many; V: TRBV5-5; DNA: TGTGCCAGCAGCTTGGGCACAGGAAATTACAATGAGCAGTTCTTC; CDR3: CASSLGTGNYNEQFF
D: NA; J: TRBJ1-1; length: 11; size: NA; V: TRBV5-1; DNA: TGCGCCAGCAGTCGGGAAACTGAAGCTTTCTTT; CDR3: CASSRETEAFF
D: NA; J: TRBJ2-5; length: 15; size: few; V: TRBV11-2; DNA: TGTGCCAGCAGCACATGGACGGACGGAAAAGAGACCCAGTACTTC; CDR3: CASSTWTDGKETQYF
D: NA; J: TRBJ2-2; length: 14; size: NA; V: TRBV3-1; DNA: TGTGCCAGCAGCTTCGGGGCTTTTACCGGGGAGCTGTTTTTT; CDR3: CASSFGAFTGELFF
D: TRBD1; J: TRBJ1-1; length: 12; size: many; V: TRBV2; DNA: TGTGCCAGCAGGGACAGGGGAACTGAAGCTTTCTTT; CDR3: CASRDRGTEAFF
D: TRBD1; J: TRBJ1-2; length: 14; size: many; V: TRBV9; DNA: TGTGCCAGCAGCGCAGCACAGGGGGCGAGCGGCTACACCTTC; CDR3: CASSAAQGASGYTF
D: NA; J: TRBJ1-1; length: 14; size: many; V: TRBV7-9; DNA: TGTGCCAGCAGCTTAGTGGTGGAGGGTCGGGGAGCTTTCTTT; CDR3: CASSLVVEGRGAFF
D: NA; J: TRBJ1-1; length: 16; size: many; V: TRBV12-3/TRBV12-4; DNA: TGTGCCAGCAGTCCTCGGACCGGACACAAGAACACTGAAGCTTTCTTT; CDR3: CASSPRTGHKNTEAFF
D: TRBD1; J: TRBJ1-2; length: 15; size: many; V: TRBV5-1; DNA: TGCGCCAGCAGCTTCGGACAGGGGTTGTGGTATGGCTACACCTTC; CDR3: CASSFGQGLWYGYTF
D: NA; J: TRBJ1-4; length: 15; size: many; V: TRBV6-5; DNA: TGTGCCAGCAGTACGGGTAACAGAGCTAATGAAAAACTGTTTTTT; CDR3: CASSTGNRANEKLFF
D: NA; J: TRBJ1-2; length: 13; size: many; V: TRBV20-1; DNA: TGCAGTGCTAGGGAGGGTACCTCCTATGGCTACACCTTC; CDR3: CSAREGTSYGYTF
D: TRBD2; J: TRBJ2-3; length: 13; size: many; V: TRBV20-1; DNA: TGCAGTGGTCGGGAGGGCATCACAGATACGCAGTATTTT; CDR3: CSGREGITDTQYF
D: NA; J: TRBJ1-1; length: 13; size: many; V: TRBV12-3/TRBV12-4; DNA: TGTGCCAGCAGTTTTAGGCGGGACACTGAAGCTTTCTTT; CDR3: CASSFRRDTEAFF
D: TRBD2; J: TRBJ2-7; length: 17; size: many; V: TRBV5-4; DNA: TGTGCCAGCAGCTTTATGCGCGGGGGGCACGTTTCCTACGAGCAGTACTTC; CDR3: CASSFMRGGHVSYEQYF
D: NA; J: TRBJ1-5; length: 15; size: many; V: TRBV12-3/TRBV12-4; DNA: TGTGCCAGCGTGAGGGATGGGGGTAGCAATCAGCCCCAGCATTTT; CDR3: CASVRDGGSNQPQHF
D: NA; J: TRBJ1-1; length: 16; size: few; V: TRBV4-3; DNA: TGCGCCAGCAGCCAAGGCGACAGGATCGAGTACACTGAAGCTTTCTTT; CDR3: CASSQGDRIEYTEAFF
D: TRBD1; J: TRBJ1-4; length: 19; size: few; V: TRBV15; DNA: TGTGCCACGAAGGGCGGGTTGGGGACAGGGGAATCAACTAATGAAAAACTGTTTTTT; CDR3: CATKGGLGTGESTNEKLFF
D: TRBD2; J: TRBJ2-5; length: 21; size: many; V: TRBV11-2; DNA: TGTGCCAGCAGCTTAGGATTAGCGGGAGGAAAACCAACCGGGGGCCAAGAGACCCAGTACTTC; CDR3: CASSLGLAGGKPTGGQETQYF
D: NA; J: TRBJ2-1; length: 11; size: many; V: TRBV15; DNA: TGTGCCACCAGCAGAGAGCCCGAGCAGTTCTTC; CDR3: CATSREPEQFF
D: NA; J: TRBJ2-1; length: 14; size: many; V: TRBV21-1; DNA: TGTGCCAGCAGCAATCTACTAGCGGAGGATGAGCAGTTCTTC; CDR3: CASSNLLAEDEQFF
D: NA; J: TRBJ2-3; length: 16; size: many; V: TRBV5-1; DNA: TGCGCCAGCAGCGGGGGGACTGTCCGGTTAGCAGATACGCAGTATTTT; CDR3: CASSGGTVRLADTQYF
D: NA; J: TRBJ2-7; length: 14; size: NA; V: TRBV7-2; DNA: TGTGCCAGCAGCTCCAGGATTCCTCCCTACGAGCAGTACTTC; CDR3: CASSSRIPPYEQYF
D: TRBD2; J: TRBJ2-3; length: 16; size: many; V: TRBV4-3; DNA: TGCGCCAGCAGCCAGAATCTAGCGGGAGGTTTAGATACGCAGTATTTT; CDR3: CASSQNLAGGLDTQYF